These 28 T cell receptor beta chains originate from one sample sequenced in a study of T-cell reconstitution after alpha-beta-depleted transplantation in children. A library of TCRbeta sequences, prepared with unique molecular identifiers, was generated. TCRdb reanalysed the PCR reads using MiXCR and keeps one entry per CDR3 protein. The data contain hundreds of thousands of distinct CDR3 sequences, approximately 32% of them singletons. Here the sequenced sample was PBMCs from the stem cell graft donor, taken from the stem cell graft. These receptors were taken from a human donor who donated a stem cell graft to a child with aplastic anemia.

This clonotype was found a few times. This chain connects TRBV7-3 to TRBJ2-3; the D gene is possibly TRBD1 (6 bases). CDR1 SGHTA and CDR2 FQGTGA come from the germline V gene. Trimming shortened V by 4 bases and J by 2 bases, and 16 bases separated the two germline ends. The CDR3 has 16 amino acids. The DNA for the CDR3 is TGTGCCAGCAGCTCTGACCTGCCGGGACACACAGATACGCAGTATTTT. Residues: CASSSDLPGHTDTQYF.

This chain links TRBV7-9 with TRBJ2-5; either TRBD1 or TRBD2 may fit D (5 bases each). Germline V lookup: CDR1 SEHNR, CDR2 FQNEAQ (reference sequence). CDR3 length equals 14 residues. V lost 2 bases, J lost 4 bases, and 11 bases lay in between. The CDR3 loop reads CASSLPGLGETQYF. CDR3 nucleotide sequence: TGTGCCAGCAGCTTACCGGGGCTCGGAGAGACCCAGTACTTC.

The chain recombines TRBV20-1 with TRBJ2-3, with 9 bases aligning to TRBD1. The CDR3 is 14 residues long. CDR1 DFQATT and CDR2 SNEGSKA come from the germline V gene (reference sequence). The CDR3 loop is CSAVDRGRTDTQYF. CDR3 sequence (DNA): TGCAGCGCTGTGGACAGGGGTCGGACAGATACGCAGTATTTT.

The chain carries TRBV30 and TRBJ1-5, with TRBD1 identical over 7 bases. The CDR3 is made up of 14 amino acids. J lost 1 base, V lost 2 bases, and 2 bases had no gene match. Germline V gene lookup returns CDR1 GTSNPN and CDR2 SVGIG (reference sequence). The DNA of the CDR3 is TGTGCCTGGAGTTTGGGACAGAGCAATCAGCCCCAGCATTTT. It encodes CAWSLGQSNQPQHF.

This clonotype was seen a handful of times. The rearrangement joins TRBV7-9 to TRBJ2-1; D is perhaps TRBD1 or TRBD2 (5 bases each). Germline-derived CDR1 and CDR2 are SEHNR and FQNEAQ (reference sequence). Trimming left V 5 bases short and J 7 bases short, with 18 bases between. The CDR3 spans 15 residues. CDR3 loop: CASSSDTLGANEQFF. As DNA, the CDR3 is TGTGCCAGCAGCAGCGACACCCTCGGGGCGAATGAGCAGTTCTTC.

The chain recombines TRBV29-1 with TRBJ2-1; 8 nucleotides align to TRBD1. CDR3 length: 12 residues. The ends lost 6 bases at V and 7 bases at J; junction bases unmatched: 5. In germline, CDR1 is SQVTM, CDR2 ANQGSEA. This CDR3 reads CSVGQGRNEQFF. CDR3 coding DNA: TGCAGCGTAGGACAGGGTCGGAATGAGCAGTTCTTC.

This rearrangement joins TRBV20-1 to TRBJ2-7, with D maybe TRBD2 (6 bases). V was trimmed by 1 base and J by 0 bases, leaving 13 bases between them. Germline values: CDR1 DFQATT, CDR2 SNEGSKA (reference sequence). The CDR3 is 15 amino acids. The CDR3, as DNA: TGCAGTGCTAGAGTAGGCGGGGATCCCTCCTACGAGCAGTACGTC. As protein: CSARVGGDPSYEQYV.

In its sample, this clonotype was seen a few times. This chain links TRBV28 with TRBJ1-4; D unclear. Trimming took 3 bases from V and 7 from J, leaving 3 bases between them. From germline, CDR1 is MDHEN and CDR2 SYDVKM. The CDR3 spans 11 residues. The CDR3 nucleotides are TGTGCCAGCAGTTTGGTTGAAAAACTGTTTTTT. The encoded protein is CASSLVEKLFF. The whole variable domain, filled in from reference TRBV28 and TRBJ1-4, reads DVKVTQSSRYLVKRTGEKVFLECVQDMDHENMFWYRQDPGLGLRLIYFSYDVKMKEKGDIPEGYSVSREKKERFSLILESASTNQTSMYLCASSLVEKLFFGSGTQLSVL.

There are a few counts of this clonotype. The chain employs TRBV30 and TRBJ1-2; 8 nucleotides line up with TRBD1. J was trimmed by 2 bases and V by 3 bases; bases with no gene match: 5. CDR1 and CDR2 from the germline V gene are GTSNPN and SVGIG (reference sequence). This CDR3 comprises 14 residues. The DNA of the CDR3 is TGTGCCTGGAGCCGAGACAGGGGCAACTATGGCTACACCTTC. Translating gives CAWSRDRGNYGYTF.

This clonotype was seen more than once but under ten times. The chain joins TRBV7-2 to TRBJ2-1, with 9 bases identical to TRBD1. Germline V gene sequence: CDR1 SGHTA, CDR2 FQGNSA. J was trimmed by 8 bases and V by 4 bases; bases with no gene match: 3. This CDR3 is built from 13 residues. CDR3 sequence (DNA): TGTGCCAGCAGCTGGACAGGGGACCATGAGCAGTTCTTC. Protein product: CASSWTGDHEQFF.

This clonotype was observed a handful of times. The rearrangement links TRBV29-1 to TRBJ1-1; D may be TRBD1 (6 bases). V dropped 7 bases and J dropped 4 bases, with 13 bases sitting between them. CDR1 and CDR2 from the germline V gene are SQVTM and ANQGSEA. The CDR3 contains 12 residues. CDR3 protein: CSAMDSFTEAFF. The DNA for the CDR3 is TGCAGCGCCATGGACAGTTTCACTGAAGCTTTCTTT.

The J gene is TRBJ2-7, the V gene TRBV15; no clear D gene. This CDR3 has 15 residues. Germline-derived CDR1 and CDR2 are LNHNV and YYDKDF (reference sequence). The germline V and J ends were trimmed by 3 bases and 2 bases, with 14 bases remaining between them. CDR3 coding DNA: TGTGCCACCAGCAGGCCGGGCACGGCAGCCTACGAGCAGTACTTC. It yields the protein CATSRPGTAAYEQYF.

This clonotype turned up a few times. This chain uses TRBV6-2 or TRBV6-3 with TRBJ2-1; 7 bases are shared with TRBD2. The CDR3 covers 18 residues. Germline V gives CDR1 MNHEY, CDR2 SVGEGT. The junction had 10 bases not matched to a gene; V was cut back by 2 bases and J by 0 bases. This chain's CDR3 is CASSYDSGHSSSYNEQFF. The CDR3 DNA is TGTGCCAGCAGTTACGATAGCGGGCATTCATCCTCCTACAATGAGCAGTTCTTC.

This clonotype has only a few counts. The chain recombines TRBV5-5 with TRBJ1-1; D perhaps matches TRBD1 (5 bases). V was shortened by 0 bases and J by 5 bases, with 11 bases between the two germline ends. CDR1 is SGHKS, CDR2 YYEKEE, per germline (reference sequence). CDR3 length: 14 amino acids. CDR3 DNA sequence: TGTGCCAGCAGCTTGGATCCGGGGGGTACTGAAGCTTTCTTT. Protein sequence: CASSLDPGGTEAFF. Complete variable domain (other parts from reference TRBV5-5 and TRBJ1-1): DAGVTQSPTHLIKTRGQQVTLRCSPISGHKSVSWYQQVLGQGPQFIFQYYEKEERGRGNFPDRFSARQFPNYSSELNVNALLLGDSALYLCASSLDPGGTEAFFGQGTRLTVV.

The table lists this clonotype with a few counts. The chain has TRBV19 and TRBJ2-1; D is ambiguous. The CDR3 has 15 residues. V was pared by 1 base and J by 4 bases, with 11 bases between. From germline, CDR1 is LNHDA and CDR2 SQIVND (reference sequence). In DNA, the CDR3 is TGTGCCAGTAGTATAGTCCAGGACCAATACAATGAGCAGTTCTTC. The encoded protein is CASSIVQDQYNEQFF.

The V call is TRBV29-1, the J call TRBJ2-2; TRBD2 aligns across 7 bases. Looked up from germline, CDR1 is SQVTM and CDR2 is ANQGSEA. V lost 3 bases and J lost 1; bases outside the gene matches: 2. The CDR3 loop spans 14 amino acids. This CDR3 is CSVDGGRNTGELFF. The CDR3 coding sequence is TGCAGCGTTGATGGCGGGAGGAACACCGGGGAGCTGTTTTTT.

The chain has TRBV2 and TRBJ1-2, with D hard to call. Germline values: CDR1 SNHLY, CDR2 FYNNEI. Trimming removed 6 bases at V and 0 bases at J, with 11 bases between. This CDR3 contains 14 residues. The CDR3 region is CASRRTEANYGYTF. Written as DNA, the CDR3 is TGTGCCAGCAGACGGACGGAGGCTAACTATGGCTACACCTTC.

This clonotype was counted a few times. The chain links TRBV12-3 or TRBV12-4 to TRBJ2-7, with a tentative D call TRBD2 (5 bases). The CDR3 contains 13 residues. Trimming left V 1 base short and J 6 bases short, with 10 bases between. CDR3: CASSLGAAGEQYF. DNA for the CDR3: TGTGCCAGCAGTTTAGGGGCCGCGGGCGAGCAGTACTTC.

This clonotype was seen more than once but under ten times. This rearrangement joins TRBV6-6 to TRBJ1-1; 9 nucleotides agree with TRBD1. V gave up 0 bases and J gave up 11 bases; unmatched junction bases: 4. The CDR3 loop spans 13 amino acids. From germline, CDR1 is MNHNY and CDR2 SVGAGI (reference sequence). The chain's CDR3 is CASSYSRTGEAFF. In DNA form, the CDR3 reads TGTGCCAGCAGTTACTCGAGGACAGGGGAGGCTTTCTTT.

The V gene is TRBV12-3 or TRBV12-4, the J gene TRBJ1-3; no firm D call. The V end lost 2 bases, the J end lost 4 bases, and 12 bases lay between the germline ends. CDR3 length: 15 amino acids. Here the CDR3 DNA reads TGTGCCAGCAGTTTAAACGGATTGGCGGGAAACACCATATATTTT. Translated, it gives CASSLNGLAGNTIYF.

V and J are TRBV21-1 and TRBJ2-1; the D call in the table, TRBD2, was not verified against the DNA. TRBV21-1 is a pseudogene. There are 17 residues in the CDR3. The CDR3 DNA reads TGTGCCAGCAGCAACTACCTAAGGACTAGCGGACACAATGAGCAGTTCTTC. Translation gives CASSNYLRTSGHNEQFF.

This clonotype appeared a few times. The CDR3 DNA follows: TGTGCCACCAGTGGGGCTAGCGGGACCCGGGGTTCGGGCTACAATGAGCAGTTCTTC. It is translated as CATSGASGTRGSGYNEQFF. The rearrangement links TRBV24-1 to TRBJ2-1; the match to TRBD2 covers 9 bases. V was clipped by 5 bases and J by 3 bases; unmatched bases: 16. CDR1 KGHDR and CDR2 SFDVKD come from the germline V gene. The CDR3 is made up of 19 amino acids.

The rearrangement uses TRBV3-1 and TRBJ2-1; D may be TRBD2 (6 bases). The CDR3 is made up of 17 amino acids. V dropped 2 bases and J dropped 8 bases, with 22 bases sitting between them. CDR1 LGHDT and CDR2 YNNKEL come from the germline V gene (reference sequence). The CDR3 spells CASSQTAGPVGSYEQFF. CDR3 DNA sequence: TGTGCCAGCAGCCAAACCGCGGGACCGGTGGGTTCCTATGAGCAGTTCTTC.

The gene calls are TRBV7-6 and TRBJ2-7; D not resolved. Germline values: CDR1 SGHVS, CDR2 FNYEAQ. The CDR3 has 14 amino acids. Trimming removed 0 bases from V and 6 bases from J, with 12 bases in between. DNA of the CDR3: TGTGCCAGCAGCTTAGCCAGGAATTCTCGCGAGCAGTACTTC. Encoded protein: CASSLARNSREQYF.

The sample holds a few counts of this clonotype. The chain is built from TRBV5-1 and TRBJ1-6, with 8 bases lining up with TRBD1. Germline V gene data show CDR1 as SGHRS and CDR2 as YFSETQ. V shed 4 bases and J 5 bases; nucleotides not matched to a gene: 5. This CDR3 region has 15 residues. For the CDR3, the DNA is TGCGCCAGCAGCGCGGACAGGGAGAATAATTCACCCCTCCACTTT. Protein sequence: CASSADRENNSPLHF.

The chain couples TRBV6-2 or TRBV6-3 to TRBJ2-1; D is uncertain. This CDR3 region has 14 residues. CDR1 and CDR2 (germline): MNHEY, SVGEGT. V lost 8 bases to trimming and J lost 7 bases, with 18 bases between them. The CDR3 sequence is CASLGWDRPNEQFF. The CDR3 DNA reads TGTGCCAGCCTTGGGTGGGATCGACCGAATGAGCAGTTCTTC.

V usage is TRBV7-8 and J usage is TRBJ2-4; the D gene is possibly TRBD1 (6 bases). Trimming removed 2 bases from V and 2 bases from J, with 16 bases in between. The CDR3 length is 17 residues. Per the germline V gene, CDR1 is SGHVS and CDR2 is FQNEAQ. The CDR3 here is CASSLFFLRGSKNIQYF. The CDR3 DNA sequence: TGTGCCAGCAGCTTATTTTTTTTAAGGGGGTCCAAAAACATTCAGTACTTC. Drawing the rest from reference TRBV7-8 and TRBJ2-4, the complete variable domain is GAGVSQSPRYKVAKRGQDVALRCDPISGHVSLFWYQQALGQGPEFLTYFQNEAQLDKSGLPSDRFFAERPEGSVSTLKIQRTQQEDSAVYLCASSLFFLRGSKNIQYFGAGTRLSVL.

This clonotype was detected a few times. The chain employs TRBV5-1 and TRBJ2-3, with D tentatively TRBD1 (6 bases). The CDR3 extends over 15 amino acids. Germline V gene lookup returns CDR1 SGHRS and CDR2 YFSETQ. V was pared by 4 bases and J by 6 bases, with 18 bases between. The CDR3 here is CASSPGTQLRDTQYF. The CDR3 DNA reads as TGCGCCAGCAGCCCGGGGACACAGTTGAGGGATACGCAGTATTTT.